This paragraph reports one T cell receptor beta chain. Antigen specificity is unknown. Only in-frame clones appear in the TCRdb table, and some are missing; sequencing was by immunoSEQ multiplex PCR. The profile shows 120,000 or so clones, about 89% of them singletons. The record originates from a study of T cell responses to AZD1222 COVID-19 vaccine. Study results and caveats: It should be noted that donors were predominantly white British and more often female, and clonal diversity was possibly underestimated. Variant regions that are unmutated are reportedly the target of nearly half of spike-specific TCRs.

The CDR3 loop spans 12 amino acids. Germline trimming cut 3 bases from V and 10 bases from J; bases unmatched to any gene: 3. From germline, CDR1 is ENHRY and CDR2 SYGVKD. The source is an adult in good health. This sample comprised peripheral blood, obtained on day 0 of AZD1222 vaccination. J is TRBJ2-1 and V is TRBV10-3; TRBD1 matches 7 bases. CDR3 DNA: TGTGCCATCAGTGAAGGGGGCAGCGAGCAGTTCTTC. This encodes CAISEGGSEQFF.